Listed below are T cell receptor beta chains from one sample, sequenced in a study of identical twins. TCRdb analysed the 5' RACE reads with MiXCR anew, one entry per CDR3 protein. There are 1.5 million to 2 million distinct CDR3 sequences in the sample; under 35% occur only once, and approximately 0.25% lies in the top ten. What was sequenced was cord blood. Source of these receptors: a newborn girl in good health. Both conserved end residues are part of each CDR3. Fields, in order: J gene, clone size, D gene, V gene, CDR3 DNA, CDR3 protein. D genes are given only for firm matches. Some rows mark clone size as missing; the rest say once, few, many or name a class of expanded clone.

J: TRBJ2-7
size: .
D: .
V: TRBV7-9
DNA: TGTGCCAGCAGCTTAGCCGCAGGACTCTCCAATGAGCAGTACTTC
CDR3: CASSLAAGLSNEQYF

J: TRBJ1-5
size: few
D: .
V: TRBV7-9
DNA: TGTGCCAGCAGCTTATCGGACAGTTCATATCAGCCCCAGCATTTT
CDR3: CASSLSDSSYQPQHF

J: TRBJ2-3
size: .
D: .
V: TRBV12-5
DNA: TGTGCTAGTGGTTTGAGGAACACAGATACGCAGTATTTT
CDR3: CASGLRNTDTQYF

J: TRBJ2-2
size: few
D: .
V: TRBV9
DNA: TGTGCCAGCAGCGAGTTAGGACAGAACACCGGGGAGCTGTTTTTT
CDR3: CASSELGQNTGELFF

J: TRBJ2-1
size: few
D: TRBD2
V: TRBV7-9
DNA: TGTGCCAGCAGCTGGACGCTAGCGGGAGGGCGAAATGAGCAGTTCTTC
CDR3: CASSWTLAGGRNEQFF

J: TRBJ1-4
size: .
D: .
V: TRBV7-2
DNA: TGTGCCAGCAGCTTAATCAGGGGAATGGGTGAAAAACTGTTTTTT
CDR3: CASSLIRGMGEKLFF

J: TRBJ2-7
size: .
D: .
V: TRBV7-2
DNA: TGTGCCAGCAGCTTAGCGGCTGGGAACGAGCAGTACTTC
CDR3: CASSLAAGNEQYF

J: TRBJ2-7
size: few
D: .
V: TRBV7-9
DNA: TGTGCCAGCAGCCTGACTACAAACTACGAGCAGTACTTC
CDR3: CASSLTTNYEQYF

J: TRBJ1-5
size: .
D: TRBD1
V: TRBV6-5
DNA: TGTGCAATAGGTAACAGGGGTCAGCCCCAGCATTTT
CDR3: CAIGNRGQPQHF

J: TRBJ2-3
size: .
D: .
V: TRBV20-1
DNA: TGCAGTGCTAGAGATCCTCGGGGATGGTCCCTGGTGCAGTATTTT
CDR3: CSARDPRGWSLVQYF

J: TRBJ2-3
size: .
D: .
V: TRBV10-2
DNA: TGCGCCAGCAGTGATTTGAGAGGGGTGGGCACAGATACGCAGTATTTT
CDR3: CASSDLRGVGTDTQYF

J: TRBJ2-5
size: .
D: TRBD1
V: TRBV25-1
DNA: TGTGCCAGCAGTGAATTGGGGACAGGTGGGGAGACCCAGTACTTC
CDR3: CASSELGTGGETQYF

J: TRBJ1-6
size: few
D: .
V: TRBV27
DNA: TGTGCCAGCAGTTGGACGGGGGATAGATCACCCCTCCACTTT
CDR3: CASSWTGDRSPLHF

J: TRBJ2-1
size: few
D: .
V: TRBV25-1
DNA: TGTGCCAGCGGCCCGGGCCCCTGGGCTCCCTACAATGAGCAGTTCTTC
CDR3: CASGPGPWAPYNEQFF

J: TRBJ2-1
size: .
D: TRBD2
V: TRBV7-2
DNA: TGTGCCAGCAGCGGCCCGGGGGGGAGGTCCTACAATGAGCAGTTCTTC
CDR3: CASSGPGGRSYNEQFF